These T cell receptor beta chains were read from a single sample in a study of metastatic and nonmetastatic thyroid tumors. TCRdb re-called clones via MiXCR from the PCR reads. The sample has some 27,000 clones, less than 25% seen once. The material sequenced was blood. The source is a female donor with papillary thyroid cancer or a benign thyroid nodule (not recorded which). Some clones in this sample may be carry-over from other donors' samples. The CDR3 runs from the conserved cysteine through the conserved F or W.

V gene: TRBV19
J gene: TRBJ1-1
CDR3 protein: CASSIRNRLRAPRKEAFF

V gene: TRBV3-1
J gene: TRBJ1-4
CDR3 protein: CASSHLGGAPNEKLFF

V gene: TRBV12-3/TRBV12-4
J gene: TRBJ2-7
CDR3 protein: CASSLGMRTQTSYELYF

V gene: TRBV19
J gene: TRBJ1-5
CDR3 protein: CASSIGRGQLPSQPQHF

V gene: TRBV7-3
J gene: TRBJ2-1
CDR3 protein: CASSLVGGGDEQFF

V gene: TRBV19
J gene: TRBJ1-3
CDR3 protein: CASSPTTDWSGNTKYF

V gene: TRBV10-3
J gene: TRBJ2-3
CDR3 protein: CAISGGDTQYF

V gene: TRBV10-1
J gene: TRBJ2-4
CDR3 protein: CASSESGGYIQYF

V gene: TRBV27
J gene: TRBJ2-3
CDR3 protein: CASSFGWSTDTQYF

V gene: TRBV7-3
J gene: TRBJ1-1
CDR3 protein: CASSRDQNTEAFF

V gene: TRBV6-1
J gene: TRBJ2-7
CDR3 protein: CASIKADRGREQYF

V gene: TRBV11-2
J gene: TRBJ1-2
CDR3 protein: CASSLGAGDYGYTF

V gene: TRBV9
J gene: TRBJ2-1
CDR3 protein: CASSPRGDPDNEQFF

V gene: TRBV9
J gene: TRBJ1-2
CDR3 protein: CASSVGPGGSGWNYGYTF